This passage covers 14 T cell receptor beta chains from one sample sequenced in a study of cytomegalovirus exposure and HLA in healthy donors. The PCR had 60 Vbeta and 13 Jbeta primers. Sequenced by immunoSEQ multiplex PCR; TCRdb stores in-frame clones only, minus some. The profile covers 150,000 to 200,000 clones, with roughly four fifths appearing a single time and roughly 1.9% taken by the ten largest. Specimen: PBMCs. All receptors derive from a woman aged 25-40 years in good health and CMV-seropositive.

The CDR3 loop reads CASSQDPGIGYGAEAFF. CDR3 nucleotide sequence: TGCGCCAGCAGCCAAGATCCGGGGATCGGATATGGGGCTGAAGCTTTCTTT. The chain carries TRBV4-3 and TRBJ1-1, with D hard to call. The CDR3 covers 17 residues. CDR1 and CDR2 (germline): LGHNA, YSLEER. Trimming took 0 bases from V and 6 from J, leaving 20 bases between them.

The chain uses TRBV7-9 and TRBJ2-5; TRBD1 agrees at 7 bases. This CDR3 spans 16 amino acids. Germline-derived CDR1 and CDR2 are SEHNR and FQNEAQ (reference sequence). V dropped 4 bases and J dropped 5; count of bases not matched to a gene: 13. CDR3 coding DNA: TGTGCCAGCAGCTACGGACAGGAGAGGGATCCGGAGACCCAGTACTTC. Translation: CASSYGQERDPETQYF.

The CDR3 protein is CSVLRGRDGYTF. DNA for the CDR3: TGCAGCGTCCTAAGGGGTAGGGATGGCTACACCTTC. This chain connects TRBV29-1 to TRBJ1-2, with a weak D call TRBD1 (5 bases). This CDR3 contains 12 residues. Germline assignment: CDR1 SQVTM and CDR2 ANQGSEA. V shed 6 bases and J shed 6 bases, with 14 bases lying between them.

J is TRBJ2-7 and V is TRBV2, with 8 nucleotides matching TRBD1. Germline CDR1 reads SNHLY; CDR2 reads FYNNEI. The CDR3 loop spans 15 amino acids. After removal of 6 bases from V and 2 bases from J, the junction contained 9 bases not matched to a gene. CDR3: CASRTGDLTPYEQYF. The CDR3 bases are TGTGCCAGCAGGACAGGGGACCTAACCCCCTACGAGCAGTACTTC.

The V gene is TRBV29-1, the J gene TRBJ1-1; 7 positions match TRBD1. CDR1 SQVTM and CDR2 ANQGSEA come from the germline V gene. The CDR3 sequence is 9 residues long. V gave up 6 bases and J gave up 8 bases; unmatched junction bases: 0. The CDR3 sequence: CSVDREAFF. The CDR3 DNA is TGCAGCGTGGACAGGGAAGCTTTCTTT.

This chain connects TRBV10-3 to TRBJ2-1; 7 bases align to TRBD1. This CDR3 has 14 residues. CDR1 is ENHRY and CDR2 is SYGVKD in the germline V gene. The junction had 3 bases not matched to a gene; V was cut back by 3 bases and J by 4 bases. This CDR3 reads CAISEDREYNEQFF. CDR3 bases: TGTGCCATCAGTGAAGACAGGGAATACAATGAGCAGTTCTTC.

V usage is TRBV15 and J usage is TRBJ1-5; the D gene is possibly TRBD1 (5 bases). V lost 1 base to trimming and J lost 1 base, with 14 bases between them. The germline V gene encodes CDR1 LNHNV and CDR2 YYDKDF (reference sequence). This CDR3 contains 17 residues. The CDR3 spells CATSRVGGSGSNQPQHF. The CDR3 DNA is TGTGCCACCAGCAGAGTCGGGGGTTCCGGCAGCAATCAGCCCCAGCATTTT.

V usage is TRBV28 and J usage is TRBJ2-3; D remains unclear. CDR1 MDHEN and CDR2 SYDVKM come from the germline V gene. V shed 2 bases and J shed 10 bases, with 10 bases lying between them. This CDR3 contains 12 residues. The CDR3 region has the DNA TGTGCCAGCAGTTTACCGATTCAGTCGCAGTATTTT. Translating gives CASSLPIQSQYF.

The chain carries TRBV29-1 and TRBJ2-7; 9 nucleotides match TRBD1. The length of the CDR3 is 13 residues. CDR1 and CDR2 from the germline V gene are SQVTM and ANQGSEA. The ends lost 6 bases at V and 3 bases at J; junction bases unmatched: 6. DNA of the CDR3: TGCAGCGTAGGACAGGGGTACCTCTACGAGCAGTACTTC. This translates into CSVGQGYLYEQYF.

The CDR3 is CASSLIVHYQDRESYEQYF. DNA for the CDR3: TGTGCCAGCAGCTTAATCGTGCACTATCAGGACAGGGAGTCCTACGAGCAGTACTTC. This rearrangement joins TRBV7-9 to TRBJ2-7, with TRBD1 identical over 8 bases. V lost 2 bases to trimming and J lost 1 base; unmatched junction nucleotides: 16. The CDR3 consists of 19 residues. The germline V gene encodes CDR1 SEHNR and CDR2 FQNEAQ (reference sequence).

The chain has TRBV18 and TRBJ1-1; the D gene is possibly TRBD1 (6 bases). V was shortened by 1 base and J by 4 bases, with 16 bases between the two germline ends. This CDR3 comprises 16 residues. CDR1 and CDR2 from the germline V gene are KGHSH and LQKENI. CDR3 residues: CASSPRNQGWFTEAFF. The CDR3 DNA sequence: TGTGCCAGCTCACCACGAAATCAGGGGTGGTTCACTGAAGCTTTCTTT.

The chain links TRBV5-1 to TRBJ2-5, with 9 nucleotides matching TRBD1. In germline, CDR1 is SGHRS, CDR2 YFSETQ. The V segment lost 4 bases and the J segment 4 bases; nucleotides outside the gene matches: 5. This CDR3 is built from 14 residues. The CDR3 DNA is TGCGCCAGCAGCATTACAGGGGGCACAGAGACCCAGTACTTC. It specifies CASSITGGTETQYF.

The chain is built from TRBV6-1 and TRBJ1-1; D perhaps matches TRBD1 (6 bases). Between the trimmed V and J ends, which lost 5 bases and 2 bases, there was a span of 15 bases. This CDR3 contains 15 residues. Per the germline V gene, CDR1 is MNHNS and CDR2 is SASEGT. The DNA of the CDR3 is TGTGCCAGCAGTTCGGGACACACTTCAAACACTGAAGCTTTCTTT. It translates to CASSSGHTSNTEAFF.

V gene TRBV5-4 combines with J gene TRBJ2-7; 10 bases match TRBD1. This CDR3 has 17 residues. Germline CDR1 SGHNT, CDR2 YYREEE (reference sequence). J lost 6 bases, V lost 2 bases, and 14 bases had no gene match. CDR3 sequence reads: CASSFYGWTGGRSEQYF. The CDR3 DNA reads as TGTGCCAGCAGCTTTTATGGGTGGACAGGGGGACGAAGCGAGCAGTACTTC.